The T cell receptor beta chain under discussion was sequenced for a study of cytomegalovirus exposure and HLA in healthy donors (TCRdb year 2017). About the investigation overall: According to an earlier analysis of around 600 of the donors, 200 million or so T cells yielded over 100 million unique TCR beta sequences and 276 Gb of sequence data. An early release that covered roughly 600 HLA-typed donors contained about 300 gigabases of sequencing data and some 87 million unique TCR sequences. Among the approximately 420 genotyped donors, approximately 77% belonged to the genetic ancestry cluster associated with self-reported Caucasian donors. The study was designed to test whether signatures of past pathogen exposure could be identified by cataloging public T cell receptors. The study used immunosequencing to profile the T cell repertoires of under 700 subjects and linked those repertoires to cytomegalovirus serostatus. In addition to the first cohort of approximately 670 subjects, a separate validation cohort of 120 different subjects was used. To predict cytomegalovirus infection status, the study brought together high-throughput TCR immunosequencing, statistical association of individual TCRs with disease status, and machine learning. In a later analysis, previously published TCR beta repertoires from 550 to 700 donors were re-analyzed and high-resolution HLA genotyping was added so that TCR occurrence patterns could be studied. Rather than drawing on any new phenotypic data, the later analysis identified candidate immune exposures from TCR beta sequences and the way those sequences occurred across donors. An earlier analysis of 450 to 750 of the donors used high-throughput TCR beta sequencing to judge whether each TCR beta V gene segment behaved as functional or pseudogenic. Donor age, sex, ethnicity and CMV serostatus were compiled alongside the repertoire data. A later genetic analysis used genome-wide SNP genotypes for about 60% of the 666 donors, treating that subset as a discovery cohort. Every discovery cohort repertoire had been produced on one sequencing platform. HLA typing covered class I and class II loci at four-digit resolution. Typing coverage differed by locus: A, B, C, DRB1 and DQB1 were typed in about 629-640 donors, DQA1 in 522, DPA1 in some 600, and DPB1 in approximately 450. Because of strong linkage in the cohort, roughly five DR-DQ haplotypes were treated as single units for association and clustering. Across 300 to 400 genotyped donors of the cohort, an average of roughly 200,000 unique TCR beta nucleotide sequences per donor were sequenced, and about a sixth of those sequences were non-productive.

The cohort comprised around 700 healthy bone marrow donors. Cohort members were all nominally healthy when sampled, although unrecorded immune exposures were likely present. The donor tested CMV seronegative, placing the donor among the 350 to 400 seronegative members of the cohort. Each donor provided a peripheral blood sample, and peripheral blood mononuclear cells were used for TCR beta sequencing. The Qiagen DNeasy Blood Extraction Kit was used to extract genomic DNA from the blood cell samples. This clone came up once. Its antigen has not been determined. Per-nucleotide qualities are absent, and no much larger clonotype sits a single base away. The library came from the immunoSEQ multiplex PCR assay. For the multiplex PCR, a mixture combining 60 forward primers for TCR Vbeta segments and 13 reverse primers for TCR Jbeta segments was used. The CDR3 region of rearranged TCR beta genes was amplified from genomic DNA by a multiplex PCR assay. The Illumina HiSeq System was used to sequence the amplified TCR beta libraries as 87-base-pair reads. On the authors' methods: Across the 670 or so repertoires, a later analysis counted approximately 83 million unique TCR beta chains, approximately 12 million of which were shared by at least two donors. To remove PCR and sequencing errors, raw reads were error-corrected and collapsed into unique sequences using a nearest-neighbor algorithm that merged closely related sequences. CDR3 sequences were aligned to IMGT reference sequences to assign V, D and J gene segments. Each retained sequence needed at least a six-nucleotide match to both a V gene segment and a J gene segment. A rearrangement was called productive if the CDR3 had no stop codons and remained in frame with V and J, and every other rearrangement was called non-productive. CDR3 was defined by IMGT convention, running from the second conserved V-encoded cysteine to the conserved J-encoded phenylalanine. The earlier analysis of about 530 of the donors excluded any sequence lacking an unambiguous match to a single V gene segment. An earlier analysis of some 610 of the donors called V segments functional above 56.7% productive rearrangements and segregating when the between-donor standard deviation exceeded 5%. A statistical classification framework was built to diagnose cytomegalovirus status from the catalog of TCR beta chain sequences. In a later analysis, TCR nucleotide sequences were compared against IMGT/GENE-DB human TR gene sequences so that V and J genes could be assigned. Using the TCRdist pipeline, a later analysis assigned CDR3 sequences along with most-parsimonious VDJ recombination scenarios. In a later analysis, each TCR beta chain was defined by its CDR3 amino acid sequence together with its V-gene family, and reads lacking a unique V-gene family were excluded. As a way to deal with suspected cross-contamination and a sequencing artifact, a later analysis dropped roughly 620 nucleotide sequences that were highly shared and had low generation probability. A later analysis calculated a clonal expansion index for each public chain from normalized within-repertoire ranks of inferred template counts. Generation probabilities in a later analysis came from a VDJ recombination model fitted to out-of-frame rearrangements, and those results were checked against IGoR. In a later analysis, hypergeometric tests were used to score TCR-TCR, TCR-HLA and TCR-CMV co-occurrence, with a repertoire-size bias correction applied to TCR pairs. In a later analysis, false discovery rates were estimated by permuting HLA or CMV assignments 20 times. In a later analysis, co-occurring TCRs were grouped using DBSCAN, with TCRdist sequence similarity added in when clustering inside HLA-allele-positive subsets. Co-occurrence clustering excluded repertoires with fewer than 30,000 or more than 120,000 public chains, plus five with anomalous nucleotide sharing. The clones in this table, taken by TCRdb from immuneACCESS, are in-frame only. Not every clone is retained; where verified, under half of the shortfall comes from an unresolved V gene, and the cause of the rest is unknown. D and trimming come from the DNA, and the V and J calls and clone size come from that table. This sample comprises around 94,000 clones, approximately 87% of them detected only once. The top ten hold approximately 2.4% of the sample.

CDR1 and CDR2, per the germline V gene, are SGHTA and FQGTGA. Deletion took 1 base off V and 0 bases off J, with a span of 9 bases between the germline ends. From its cysteine to its phenylalanine, the CDR3 spans 15 amino acids. Solely the CDR3 DNA is kept, with 45 bases framed from the first base. Findings and caveats that apply to the study as a whole: According to a later analysis, parvovirus B19, influenza, CMV and Epstein-Barr virus appeared linked to several top co-occurrence clusters. In a later analysis, over 15,000 TCR beta sequences were associated with specific HLA alleles at a false discovery rate of 0.05. The presence/absence analyses assumed that sequencing depth was roughly uniform across donors, and that assumption may not be true. A later analysis found that TCR association rates varied across HLA loci, with DRB1 alleles showing the most associated TCRs and HLA-C alleles the fewest. Over 15 rarely observed V segments, including chromosome 9 orphons, were excluded from the earlier analysis of about 610 of the donors because counts were too low. In both the original and validation cohorts, the classifier was reported to diagnose cytomegalovirus status with high specificity and sensitivity. Most CMV-associated TCR beta chains appeared to be HLA-restricted in a later analysis, and the HLA associations seemed to be driven largely by CMV exposure. A later analysis found that HLA-associated TCR beta chains were more clonally expanded and had lower generation probabilities than equally common non-associated chains. Some IMGT-functional V segments, including TRBV6-2 and TRBV6-3, could not be told apart with the 87-base-pair reads, so those segments were excluded. A cluster of highly shared sequence variants was judged likely to represent a technical artifact of the sequencing pipeline. The study gave a list of about 150 TCR beta chains associated with cytomegalovirus. An association between a missense DCLRE1C variant and V-gene and J-gene trimming of TCR beta chains was found in a later genetic analysis and replicated in an independent cohort. Only TCR beta chains were sequenced in this cohort, and the absence of alpha or paired-chain data limited detectable features. Linkage disequilibrium might explain the correlated functional status among segregating V segments, but an unknown experimental factor could not be excluded. While some public TCRs were present in many individuals, most TCR sequences turned up only very rarely across donors. The only immune exposure information available for the cohort was CMV serostatus. In vitro tests confirmed that three of the cytomegalovirus-associated TCR beta chains recognize cytomegalovirus antigens. In an earlier analysis of approximately 590 of the donors, most TCR beta V segments appeared in productive rearrangements about 87% or about 30% of the time, broadly matching IMGT annotations. HLA typing was unavailable for some donors at each locus, so association tests used only the typed subset. A further reported finding was that TCR beta sequences accurately predicted the HLA-A and HLA-B alleles for most subjects in the first cohort. The authors suggested that the approach could potentially be extended to other disease states and immunological phenotypes. When HLA alleles, especially DR and DQ, strongly co-occurred, attributing TCR associations to individual alleles was difficult. Compared with the 666-donor mean, donors in an Asian-associated ancestry cluster had fewer N-insertions in productive TCRs, according to a later genetic analysis.

This clonotype was sampled from a man in his forties or fifties in good health and CMV-seronegative. The chain links TRBV7-3 with TRBJ1-1, with the D gene not clear enough to name. The sample taken for sequencing was PBMCs. At the DNA level, the sequence is TGTGCCAGCAGCTTAATGGGCCGCATGAACACTGAAGCTTTCTTT. Protein translation: CASSLMGRMNTEAFF.